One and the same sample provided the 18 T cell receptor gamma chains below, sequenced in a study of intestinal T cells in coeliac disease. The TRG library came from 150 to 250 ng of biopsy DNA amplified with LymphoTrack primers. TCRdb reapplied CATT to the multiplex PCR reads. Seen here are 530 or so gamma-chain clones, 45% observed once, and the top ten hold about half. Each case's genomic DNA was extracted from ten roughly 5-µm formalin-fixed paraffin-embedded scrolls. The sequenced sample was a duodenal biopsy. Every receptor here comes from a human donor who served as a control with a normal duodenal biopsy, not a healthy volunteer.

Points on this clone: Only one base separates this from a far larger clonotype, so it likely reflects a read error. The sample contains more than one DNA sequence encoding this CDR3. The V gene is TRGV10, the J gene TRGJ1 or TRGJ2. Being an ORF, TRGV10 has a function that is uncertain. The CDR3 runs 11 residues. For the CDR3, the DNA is TGTGCTGCACGCTATTATTATAAGAAACTCTTC. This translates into CAARYYYKKLF.

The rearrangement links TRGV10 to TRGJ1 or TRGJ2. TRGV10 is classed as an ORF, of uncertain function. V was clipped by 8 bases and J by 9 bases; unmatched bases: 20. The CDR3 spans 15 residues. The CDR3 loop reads CAAWDYNGGITKKLF. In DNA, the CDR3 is TGTGCTGCGTGGGATTATAATGGGGGGATTACTAAGAAACTCTTT.

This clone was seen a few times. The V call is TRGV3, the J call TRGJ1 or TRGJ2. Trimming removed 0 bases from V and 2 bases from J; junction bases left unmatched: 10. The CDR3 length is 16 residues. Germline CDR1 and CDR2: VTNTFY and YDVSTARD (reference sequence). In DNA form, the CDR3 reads TGTGCCACCTGGGACAGGCTTGGTGGGTATTATTATAAGAAACTCTTT. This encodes CATWDRLGGYYYKKLF.

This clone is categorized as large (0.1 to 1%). CDR3 sequence reads: CAAWDFYYYKKLF. The CDR3 coding sequence is TGTGCTGCGTGGGATTTTTATTATTATAAGAAACTCTTT. The chain couples TRGV10 to TRGJ1 or TRGJ2. TRGV10 is marked as an open reading frame, function uncertain. This CDR3 has 13 residues. V lost 8 bases and J lost 2; bases outside the gene matches: 7.

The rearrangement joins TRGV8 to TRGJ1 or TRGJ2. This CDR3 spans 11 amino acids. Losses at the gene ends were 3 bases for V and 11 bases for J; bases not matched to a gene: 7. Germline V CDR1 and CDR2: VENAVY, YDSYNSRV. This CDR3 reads CATWDGGEKLF. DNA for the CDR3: TGTGCCACCTGGGATGGGGGAGAGAAACTCTTT.

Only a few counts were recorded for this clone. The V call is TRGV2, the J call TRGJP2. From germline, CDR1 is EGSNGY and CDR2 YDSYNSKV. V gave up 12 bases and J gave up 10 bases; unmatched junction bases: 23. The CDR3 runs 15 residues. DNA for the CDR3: TGTGCCCACCTGGGACGGCCCGAGTCGAGTTGGATCAAGACGTTT. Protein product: CAHLGRPESSWIKTF.

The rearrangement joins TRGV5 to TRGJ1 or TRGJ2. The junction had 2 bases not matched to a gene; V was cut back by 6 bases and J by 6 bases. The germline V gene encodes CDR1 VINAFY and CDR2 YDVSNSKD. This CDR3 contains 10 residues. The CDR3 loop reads CATWIYKKLF. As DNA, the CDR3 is TGTGCCACCTGGATTTATAAGAAACTCTTT.

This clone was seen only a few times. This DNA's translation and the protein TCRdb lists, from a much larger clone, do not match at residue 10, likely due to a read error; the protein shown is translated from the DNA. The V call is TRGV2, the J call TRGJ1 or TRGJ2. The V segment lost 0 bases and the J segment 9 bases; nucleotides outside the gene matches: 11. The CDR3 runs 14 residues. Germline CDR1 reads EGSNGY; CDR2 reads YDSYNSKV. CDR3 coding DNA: TGTGCCACCTGGGACGGGCCGTCTGCTTGTAAGAAACTCTTT. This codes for CATWDGPSACKKLF.

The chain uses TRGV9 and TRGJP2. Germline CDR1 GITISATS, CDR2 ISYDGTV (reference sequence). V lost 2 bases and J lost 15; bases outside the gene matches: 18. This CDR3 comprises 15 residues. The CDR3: CALWEGRSVLEVKTF. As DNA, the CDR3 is TGTGCCTTGTGGGAGGGCCGTAGTGTATTGGAAGTCAAGACGTTT.

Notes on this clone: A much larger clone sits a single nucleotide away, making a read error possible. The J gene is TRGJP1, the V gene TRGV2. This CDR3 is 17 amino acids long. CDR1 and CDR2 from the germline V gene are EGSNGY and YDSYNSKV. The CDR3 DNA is TGTGCCGACCTGGGACAGCCGAGGCGTGGCACTAGTTGGTTCAAGATATTT. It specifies CADLGQPRRGTSWFKIF.

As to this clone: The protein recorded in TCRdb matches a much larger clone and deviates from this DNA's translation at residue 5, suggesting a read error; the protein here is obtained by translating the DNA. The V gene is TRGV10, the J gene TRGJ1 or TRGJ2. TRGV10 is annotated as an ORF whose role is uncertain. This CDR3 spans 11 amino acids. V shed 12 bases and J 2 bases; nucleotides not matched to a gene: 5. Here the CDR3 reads CAARHYYKKLF. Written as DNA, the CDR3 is TGTGCTGCACGCCATTATTATAAGAAACTCTTT.

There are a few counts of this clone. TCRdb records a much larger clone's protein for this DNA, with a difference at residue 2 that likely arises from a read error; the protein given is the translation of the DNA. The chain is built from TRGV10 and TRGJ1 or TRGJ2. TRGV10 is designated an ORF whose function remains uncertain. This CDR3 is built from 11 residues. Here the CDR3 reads CTARYYYKKLF. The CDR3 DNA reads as TGTACTGCACGCTATTATTATAAGAAACTCTTT.

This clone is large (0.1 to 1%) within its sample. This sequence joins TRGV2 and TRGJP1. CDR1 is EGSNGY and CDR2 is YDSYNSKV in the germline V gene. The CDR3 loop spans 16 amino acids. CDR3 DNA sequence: TGTGCACCTGGGACAGCCGAGCGTGGCACTGGTTGGTTCAAGATATTT. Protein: CAPGTAERGTGWFKIF.

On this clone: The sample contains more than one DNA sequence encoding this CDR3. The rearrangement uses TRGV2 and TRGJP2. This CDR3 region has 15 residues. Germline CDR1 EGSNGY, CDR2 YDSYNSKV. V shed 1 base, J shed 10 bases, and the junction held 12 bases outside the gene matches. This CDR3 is CATWDGPSRSWIKTF. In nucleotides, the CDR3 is TGTGCCACCTGGGACGGCCCGAGTCGAAGTTGGATCAAGACGTTT.

For the CDR3, the DNA is TGTGCCACCTGGGACAGGCTTGGGTGGGGTAGTTATTATAAGAAACTCTTT. It encodes CATWDRLGWGSYYKKLF. V and J are TRGV3 and TRGJ1 or TRGJ2. V was pared by 0 bases and J by 3 bases, with 14 bases of the junction left unmatched. Germline V gene data show CDR1 as VTNTFY and CDR2 as YDVSTARD (reference sequence). The CDR3 spans 17 residues.

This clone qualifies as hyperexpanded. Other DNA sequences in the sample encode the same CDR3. The CDR3 DNA is TGTGCCACCTGGGACAGCCCAAATTATTATAAGAAACTCTTT. Its translation: CATWDSPNYYKKLF. This chain connects TRGV3 to TRGJ1 or TRGJ2. There are 14 residues in the CDR3. The germline V gene has CDR1 VTNTFY and CDR2 YDVSTARD (reference sequence). V was clipped by 1 base and J by 1 base; unmatched bases: 4.

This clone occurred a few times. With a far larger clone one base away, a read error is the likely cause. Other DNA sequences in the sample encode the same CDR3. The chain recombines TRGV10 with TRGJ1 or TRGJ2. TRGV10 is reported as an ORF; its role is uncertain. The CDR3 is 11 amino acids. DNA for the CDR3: TGTGCTGCACGCTATTATTATAAGAAACTTTTT. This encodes CAARYYYKKLF.

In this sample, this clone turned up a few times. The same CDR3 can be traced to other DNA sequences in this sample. CDR3 residues: CATWDSRGVATGWFKIF. The DNA for the CDR3 is TGTGCCACCTGGGACAGCCGAGGCGTGGCAACTGGTTGGTTCAAGATATTT. The V and J genes are TRGV2 and TRGJP1. The J segment lost 5 bases and the V segment lost 3 bases, leaving 15 bases of the junction unmatched. The CDR3 covers 17 residues. The germline V gene encodes CDR1 EGSNGY and CDR2 YDSYNSKV.